The T cell receptor (beta chain) described here comes from a study of cytomegalovirus exposure and HLA in healthy donors. Study-level results: The study labeled 170 or so TCR beta chains cytomegalovirus-associated.

This clone has more than one count but fewer than ten. As yet, its antigen is unknown. Trimming stripped 2 bases from V and 4 bases from J, with 14 bases between. Per the germline V gene, CDR1 is LNHDA and CDR2 is SQIVND (reference sequence). The CDR3 has 15 residues. TCRdb's table, derived via immunoSEQ multiplex PCR, lists solely in-frame clones and lacks some. The sample records roughly 150,000 clones, roughly 91% being singletons. The sequencing sample was made of PBMCs. The receptor comes from a man between 18 and 35 years old in good health and CMV-seronegative. The chain combines TRBV19 with TRBJ2-5, with D perhaps matching TRBD2 (5 bases). CDR3 nucleotide sequence: TGTGCCAGTAGTATAAGAGGGCCGGGGTTAGAGACCCAGTACTTC. Translation gives CASSIRGPGLETQYF.